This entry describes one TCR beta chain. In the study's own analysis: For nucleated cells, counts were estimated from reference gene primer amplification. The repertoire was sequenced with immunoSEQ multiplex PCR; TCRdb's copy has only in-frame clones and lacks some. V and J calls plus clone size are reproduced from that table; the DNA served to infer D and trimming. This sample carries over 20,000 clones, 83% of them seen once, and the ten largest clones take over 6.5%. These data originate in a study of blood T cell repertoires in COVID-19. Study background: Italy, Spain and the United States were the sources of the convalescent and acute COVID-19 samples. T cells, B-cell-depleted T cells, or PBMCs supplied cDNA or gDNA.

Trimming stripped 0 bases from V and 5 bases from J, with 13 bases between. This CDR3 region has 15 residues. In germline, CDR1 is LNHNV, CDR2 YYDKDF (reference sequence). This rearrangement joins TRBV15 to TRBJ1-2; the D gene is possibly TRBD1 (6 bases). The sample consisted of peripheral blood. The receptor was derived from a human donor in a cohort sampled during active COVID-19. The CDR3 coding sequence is TGTGCCACCAGCAGAGAAACAGGGTTTGGGTATGGCTACACCTTC. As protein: CATSRETGFGYGYTF.